The 6 T cell receptor beta chains below were found in one sample sequenced in a study of somatic mutations in cytotoxic T cells in rheumatoid arthritis. Assay: immunoSEQ multiplex PCR; the TCRdb copy retains only in-frame clones and omits some. This table has 15,000 to 20,000 clones, approximately 75% appearing once. The sample taken for sequencing was CD8+ T cells sorted from blood. Receptors were obtained from an adult with rheumatoid arthritis.

The chain is built from TRBV29-1 and TRBJ2-7; 7 nucleotides line up with TRBD2. The trim removed 2 bases at V and 0 bases at J, leaving 7 bases unmatched. The length of the CDR3 is 15 residues. Germline assignment: CDR1 SQVTM and CDR2 ANQGSEA. The CDR3 is CSVELGEGSSYEQYF. In DNA, the CDR3 is TGCAGCGTTGAACTGGGGGAGGGGAGCTCCTACGAGCAGTACTTC.

In this sample, this clone is medium-sized (0.01 to 0.1%). The V call is TRBV7-9, the J call TRBJ2-7; perhaps TRBD2 as D (6 bases). The CDR3 contains 13 residues. The germline CDR1 and CDR2 sequences are SEHNR and FQNEAQ (reference sequence). The ends were cut back, 3 bases at V and 5 bases at J, with 11 bases in the middle. CDR3 in DNA: TGTGCCAGCAGCTTGGGACTTTCCAACGAGCAGTACTTC. Its protein is CASSLGLSNEQYF. Looking up the rest from reference TRBV7-9 and TRBJ2-7 gives the full variable domain: DTGVSQNPRHKITKRGQNVTFRCDPISEHNRLYWYRQTLGQGPEFLTYFQNEAQLEKSRLLSDRFSAERPKGSFSTLEIQRTEQGDSAMYLCASSLGLSNEQYFGPGTRLTVT.

The chain has TRBV7-6 and TRBJ2-1; 13 bases map to TRBD2. This CDR3 comprises 16 residues. Per the germline V gene, CDR1 is SGHVS and CDR2 is FNYEAQ. V lost 4 bases and J lost 2; bases outside the gene matches: 2. CDR3 in DNA: TGTGCCAGCAGCTCACTAGCGGGAGGGCCCTACAATGAGCAGTTCTTC. This sequence encodes CASSSLAGGPYNEQFF.

There are a few counts of this clone. This chain links TRBV15 with TRBJ1-1; maybe TRBD1 (6 bases). Trimming removed 0 bases at V and 0 bases at J, with 14 bases between. Germline V gives CDR1 LNHNV, CDR2 YYDKDF (reference sequence). The length of the CDR3 is 17 residues. The CDR3: CATSRDDTGHLNTEAFF. CDR3 DNA: TGTGCCACCAGCAGAGACGACACAGGGCATTTGAACACTGAAGCTTTCTTT.

The chain has TRBV30 and TRBJ2-7, with D perhaps TRBD1 or TRBD2 (6 bases each). V was pared by 8 bases and J by 5 bases, with 16 bases between. Germline CDR1 reads GTSNPN; CDR2 reads SVGIG (reference sequence). The CDR3 is 12 amino acids. In nucleotides, the CDR3 is TGTGCCGGGGGGCATGGGACGGACGAGCAGTACTTC. This encodes CAGGHGTDEQYF.

The chain recombines TRBV18 with TRBJ2-5, with D hard to call. The J call may be in error: the DNA end matches TRBJ2-7 better. The CDR3 contains 14 residues. The germline gives CDR1 KGHSH, CDR2 LQKENI. The CDR3 here is CASSPDIEPYEQYF. DNA for the CDR3: TGTGCCAGCTCTCCCGACATAGAGCCCTACGAGCAGTACTTC.